The 9 T cell receptor beta chains in this list originate from one sample, sequenced in a study of vaccination and CD4 T cells after COVID-19. Oncomine TCR Beta short-read sequencing was applied to DNA from cultured CD4+ T cells. TCRdb recomputed calls from the PCR reads with MiXCR, one row per CDR3 protein. The repertoire has some 10,000 distinct CDR3 sequences, roughly 50% of them found once; the top ten carry around 31%. No antigen has been identified for these receptors. Treatment reported: approximately 9-day PBMC culture with coronavirus spike peptide pools or control peptides (ViraFEST assay). Material: CD4+ T cells from blood, cultured in vitro. The origin of the receptors is a human donor who had recovered from COVID-19.

V and J are TRBV6-5 and TRBJ2-3; 9 bases agree with TRBD2. CDR1 is MNHEY and CDR2 is SVGAGI in the germline V gene. The trim removed 4 bases at V and 8 bases at J, leaving 7 bases unmatched. The CDR3 contains 14 residues. CDR3 in amino acids: CASSSGLARGTQYF. The CDR3 DNA is TGTGCCAGCAGTTCGGGACTAGCACGGGGTACGCAGTATTTT.

The chain links TRBV7-9 to TRBJ1-1; 8 nucleotides match TRBD1. The germline CDR1 and CDR2 sequences are SEHNR and FQNEAQ (reference sequence). The CDR3 is 15 amino acids. Trimming at V came to 3 bases and at J to 3 bases, leaving 6 bases not matched to a gene. The CDR3, as DNA: TGTGCCAGCAGCTTGCATGACAGGGGTCACACTGAAGCTTTCTTT. Its translation is CASSLHDRGHTEAFF.

The CDR3 DNA follows: TGTGCCAGCAGTTACTCGACCTTAGGACAGTATGGCTACACCTTC. Residues: CASSYSTLGQYGYTF. This sequence joins TRBV6-5 and TRBJ1-2; D may be TRBD1 (6 bases). CDR3 size: 15 residues. Between the trimmed V and J ends, which lost 0 bases and 5 bases, there was a span of 13 bases. Germline assignment: CDR1 MNHEY and CDR2 SVGAGI.

This clonotype has a single count. This chain joins TRBV9 and TRBJ1-1; D is possibly TRBD1 (6 bases). V was clipped by 0 bases and J by 7 bases, with 13 bases between them. Germline values: CDR1 SGDLS, CDR2 YYNGEE. The CDR3 runs 14 residues. CDR3 sequence: CASSVGLDRNEAFF. The DNA of the CDR3 is TGTGCCAGCAGCGTAGGGTTGGACAGAAATGAAGCTTTCTTT.

Only a few counts were recorded for this clonotype. The rearrangement joins TRBV21-1 to TRBJ1-6. TRBV21-1 is listed as a pseudogene. This CDR3 comprises 15 residues. The CDR3 here is CASSTGNSYNSPLHF. The CDR3 DNA reads TGTGCCAGCAGCACTGGGAACTCCTATAATTCACCCCTCCACTTT.

The chain combines TRBV7-8 with TRBJ2-5, with 7 bases matching TRBD1. V dropped 6 bases and J dropped 2; count of bases not matched to a gene: 6. Germline V CDR1 and CDR2: SGHVS, FQNEAQ. The CDR3 runs 14 residues. The CDR3 DNA reads as TGTGCCAGCAGTCGATGGGACAGTCAAGAGACCCAGTACTTC. Amino acid sequence: CASSRWDSQETQYF.

V is TRBV20-1 and J is TRBJ2-1; 8 bases match TRBD1. The CDR3 length is 18 residues. Trimming at V came to 0 bases and at J to 2 bases, leaving 12 bases not matched to a gene. From germline, CDR1 is DFQATT and CDR2 SNEGSKA (reference sequence). CDR3 in amino acids: CSARDSGGGRGPYNEQFF. The DNA of the CDR3 is TGCAGTGCTAGAGATTCAGGGGGCGGCAGGGGGCCCTACAATGAGCAGTTCTTC.

This sequence joins TRBV4-1 and TRBJ2-3, with 10 positions matching TRBD2. Germline V gives CDR1 MGHRA, CDR2 YSYEKL. The CDR3 sequence is 13 residues long. The J segment lost 15 bases and the V segment lost 1 base, leaving 7 bases of the junction unmatched. CDR3 bases: TGCGCCAGCAGCCAAGTAGGGGGACTAGCGCCCTATTTT. Protein sequence: CASSQVGGLAPYF.

The chain links TRBV28 to TRBJ1-5; D is uncertain. CDR3 size: 12 residues. Trimming took off 5 bases at V and 3 bases at J, with 5 bases between the two ends. Germline values: CDR1 MDHEN, CDR2 SYDVKM. As DNA, the CDR3 is TGTGCCAGCAGTAGACCCAATCAGCCCCAGCATTTT. It translates to CASSRPNQPQHF.